This T cell receptor (beta chain) was identified during a study of technical replicates of blood from several donors. Sequencing used immunoSEQ multiplex PCR; TCRdb keeps in-frame clones, though not all of them. This table has 65,000 to 85,000 clones, roughly 94% appearing once. This clone was detected only once. Germline CDR1 and CDR2: MNHEY and SVGAGI. This CDR3 region has 13 residues. Trimming cost V 6 bases and J 5 bases; bases outside gene matches: 6. This receptor was taken from a human donor in good health. The sequencing sample was made of T cells isolated from PBMCs. This rearrangement joins TRBV6-5 to TRBJ1-2; TRBD1 aligns across 7 bases. The CDR3 bases are TGTGCCAGCAGCAAGGGGGCTCAATATGGCTACACCTTC. Protein: CASSKGAQYGYTF.